This passage covers 20 T cell receptor beta chains from one sample sequenced in a study of CD8 T cells in ankylosing spondylitis. MiXCR, run by TCRdb on the 5' RACE reads, gives a single entry per CDR3 protein. This table has 30,000 to 35,000 distinct CDR3 sequences, under 40% appearing once. Sequencing input: synovial fluid, either unsorted or a sorted T cell fraction (not recorded which). Receptor source: a male donor with ankylosing spondylitis.

This chain connects TRBV27 to TRBJ1-5, with D uncertain. The CDR3 spans 13 residues. In germline, CDR1 is MNHEY, CDR2 SMNVEV (reference sequence). With 6 bases removed from V and 6 bases from J, the gap between germline ends came to 12 bases. The CDR3 DNA sequence: TGTGCCAGCAGCACAATCCGGAGTCAGCCCCAGCATTTT. It specifies CASSTIRSQPQHF.

In its sample, this clonotype was seen a few times. This rearrangement joins TRBV7-9 to TRBJ2-3; TRBD2 aligns across 7 bases. Germline V lookup: CDR1 SEHNR, CDR2 FQNEAQ (reference sequence). The CDR3 length is 17 residues. J gave up 0 bases and V 5 bases, and 11 bases lay outside the gene matches. The CDR3 loop reads CASSPALRGGSTDTQYF. CDR3 sequence (DNA): TGTGCCAGCAGCCCAGCCCTGCGCGGGGGTAGCACAGATACGCAGTATTTT.

This clonotype has just a few counts. This chain uses TRBV27 with TRBJ2-6; TRBD1 might be the D (6 bases). Germline loops: CDR1 MNHEY, CDR2 SMNVEV (reference sequence). The germline V and J ends were trimmed by 4 bases and 0 bases, with 19 bases remaining between them. The CDR3 totals 19 residues. The CDR3 region has the DNA TGTGCCAGCAGTTCTAAAACAGGGCTTGGGAGCTCTGGGGCCAACGTCCTGACTTTC. Its protein product is CASSSKTGLGSSGANVLTF. Full variable domain (rest looked up from reference TRBV27 and TRBJ2-6): EAQVTQNPRYLITVTGKKLTVTCSQNMNHEYMSWYRQDPGLGLRQIYYSMNVEVTDKGDVPEGYKVSRKEKRNFPLILESPSPNQTSLYFCASSSKTGLGSSGANVLTFGAGSRLTVL.

The J gene is TRBJ2-3, the V gene TRBV2; 9 bases are shared with TRBD1. The CDR3 runs 14 residues. Germline V gene sequence: CDR1 SNHLY, CDR2 FYNNEI. With 6 bases clipped from V and 6 bases from J, the junction kept 7 bases outside the gene matches. The CDR3: CASSGGQGVDTQYF. The CDR3 nucleotides are TGTGCCAGCAGCGGGGGACAGGGTGTGGATACGCAGTATTTT.

This chain uses TRBV11-1 with TRBJ2-7; maybe TRBD1 (6 bases). The CDR3 has 15 amino acids. The V and J ends lost 1 base and 6 bases respectively, with 16 bases between them. Germline V gene data show CDR1 as SGHAT and CDR2 as FQDESV (reference sequence). DNA for the CDR3: TGTGCCAGCAGCTTAGTGAGCTCCAGGGGAGCCGAGCAGTACTTC. Protein sequence: CASSLVSSRGAEQYF. The variable domain in full, with the rest retrieved from reference TRBV11-1 and TRBJ2-7, is EAEVAQSPRYKITEKSQAVAFWCDPISGHATLYWYRQILGQGPELLVQFQDESVVDDSQLPKDRFSAERLKGVDSTLKIQPAELGDSAMYLCASSLVSSRGAEQYFGPGTRLTVT.

The chain couples TRBV20-1 to TRBJ1-1, with D tentatively TRBD1 (5 bases). V was clipped by 1 base and J by 3 bases, with 9 bases between them. The CDR3 covers 13 residues. Germline lookup yields CDR1 DFQATT and CDR2 SNEGSKA (reference sequence). The chain's CDR3 is CSARGGGDTEAFF. DNA of the CDR3: TGCAGTGCTAGAGGGGGCGGTGACACTGAAGCTTTCTTT.

This clonotype was counted between two and nine times. The CDR3 bases are TGTGCCAGCAATTCCCCGGGACAGGGTCCGGCCGGGGAGCTGTTTTTT. This translates into CASNSPGQGPAGELFF. The rearrangement links TRBV12-3 or TRBV12-4 to TRBJ2-2, with TRBD1 matching over 9 bases. After removal of 7 bases from V and 6 bases from J, the junction contained 12 bases not matched to a gene. This CDR3 comprises 16 residues.

V and J are TRBV10-3 and TRBJ1-2; D may be TRBD1 (6 bases). V was clipped by 3 bases and J by 4 bases, with 12 bases between them. The CDR3 contains 14 residues. The germline V gene has CDR1 ENHRY and CDR2 SYGVKD. CDR3 bases: TGTGCCATCAGTGACTCCCCGGACAGCTATGGCTACACCTTC. Protein sequence: CAISDSPDSYGYTF.

This clonotype was counted ten times or more. The V gene is TRBV28, the J gene TRBJ2-4; no clear D. Germline V CDR1 and CDR2: MDHEN, SYDVKM. CDR3 length equals 11 residues. The ends were cut back, 3 bases at V and 9 bases at J, with 6 bases in the middle. CDR3 sequence: CASSLSGIQYF. CDR3 nucleotide sequence: TGTGCCAGCAGTTTGTCGGGCATTCAGTACTTC.

This clonotype turned up a few times. The chain has TRBV6-1 and TRBJ1-5; D is possibly TRBD1 (6 bases). The V end was cut by 8 bases, the J end by 2 bases, with 16 bases between. This CDR3 has 15 residues. Germline loops: CDR1 MNHNS, CDR2 SASEGT. Written as DNA, the CDR3 is TGTGCCAGCGAGACGGGGGCAGGCGGCAATCAGCCCCAGCATTTT. As protein: CASETGAGGNQPQHF.

The chain recombines TRBV20-1 with TRBJ2-1; unclear D gene. Germline assignment: CDR1 DFQATT and CDR2 SNEGSKA (reference sequence). The CDR3 covers 13 residues. The CDR3 protein is CSHGSQDYNEQFF. CDR3 nucleotide sequence: TGCAGCCATGGGTCCCAAGACTACAATGAGCAGTTCTTC.

This clonotype appeared a few times. CDR3 sequence reads: CASYPTEYGYTF. The DNA for the CDR3 is TGTGCCTCTTACCCGACAGAATATGGCTACACCTTC. V is TRBV30 and J is TRBJ1-2; the D gene is possibly TRBD1 (5 bases). Trimming stripped 7 bases from V and 5 bases from J, with 14 bases between. Germline V gene data show CDR1 as GTSNPN and CDR2 as SVGIG (reference sequence). The CDR3 contains 12 residues.

The chain carries TRBV12-3 or TRBV12-4 and TRBJ1-2; possibly TRBD1 for D (5 bases). V was pared by 5 bases and J by 1 base, with 8 bases between. The CDR3 is 13 residues long. CDR3 loop: CASSLGVNYGYTF. As DNA, the CDR3 is TGTGCCAGCAGTCTAGGGGTTAACTATGGCTACACCTTC.

This chain joins TRBV6-4 and TRBJ1-1; D is perhaps TRBD1 (5 bases). CDR1 is MRHNA and CDR2 is SNTAGT in the germline V gene. The CDR3 sequence is 11 residues long. Deletions cut 11 bases from V and 10 bases from J, with 17 bases between. DNA for the CDR3: TGTGCCTCCCGGGCGGAGGGGAGAGCTTTCTTT. This codes for CASRAEGRAFF.

The V call is TRBV4-1, the J call TRBJ2-7, with 10 bases aligning to TRBD1. V gave up 0 bases and J gave up 3 bases; unmatched junction bases: 2. Looked up from germline, CDR1 is MGHRA and CDR2 is YSYEKL. This CDR3 contains 15 residues. CDR3 sequence (DNA): TGCGCCAGCAGCCAAGAGACAGGGGGCTACTACGAGCAGTACTTC. Translating gives CASSQETGGYYEQYF.

This chain uses TRBV4-1 with TRBJ2-1; D is possibly TRBD2 (5 bases). In germline, CDR1 is MGHRA, CDR2 YSYEKL. This CDR3 is built from 15 residues. Trimming pared 5 bases from V and 1 base from J, leaving 12 bases between. DNA for the CDR3: TGCGCCAGCAGCTACTGGACTTCTTCCTACAATGAGCAGTTCTTC. Its protein product is CASSYWTSSYNEQFF.

A note on this clonotype: One junction end disagrees with the germline gene, perhaps due to a read error. The J gene is TRBJ1-1, the V gene TRBV27, with D tentatively TRBD1 (6 bases). The germline CDR1 and CDR2 sequences are MNHEY and SMNVEV (reference sequence). The CDR3 spans 18 residues. The CDR3 loop reads CASRDATGLLNLNIEAFF. The DNA for the CDR3 is TGTGCCAGCAGGGACGCGACAGGACTATTAAATTTGAACATTGAAGCTTTCTTT.

The V call is TRBV15, the J call TRBJ1-5; a possible D gene is TRBD1 (5 bases). CDR1 and CDR2 from the germline V gene are LNHNV and YYDKDF (reference sequence). This CDR3 has 15 residues. V was clipped by 1 base and J by 8 bases, with 15 bases between them. The CDR3 bases are TGTGCCACCAGCAGAGGGGGCGATGGATTTGAGCCCCAGCATTTT. Translating gives CATSRGGDGFEPQHF.

This clonotype showed up many times. The gene calls are TRBV7-2 and TRBJ2-3; 13 bases fit TRBD2. After removal of 5 bases from V and 4 bases from J, the junction contained 3 bases not matched to a gene. CDR3 length equals 15 residues. CDR1 and CDR2 (germline): SGHTA, FQGNSA. This CDR3 is CASSPGTSGADTQYF. Here the CDR3 DNA reads TGTGCCAGCAGCCCCGGGACTAGCGGGGCAGATACGCAGTATTTT.

The chain carries TRBV3-1 and TRBJ2-1; 10 nucleotides match TRBD2. V dropped 8 bases and J dropped 8; count of bases not matched to a gene: 6. This CDR3 contains 13 residues. CDR1 is LGHDT and CDR2 is YNNKEL in the germline V gene (reference sequence). The CDR3 nucleotides are TGTGCCAGCTCTAGCGGGAGTAGAGATGAGCAGTTCTTC. Translating gives CASSSGSRDEQFF.